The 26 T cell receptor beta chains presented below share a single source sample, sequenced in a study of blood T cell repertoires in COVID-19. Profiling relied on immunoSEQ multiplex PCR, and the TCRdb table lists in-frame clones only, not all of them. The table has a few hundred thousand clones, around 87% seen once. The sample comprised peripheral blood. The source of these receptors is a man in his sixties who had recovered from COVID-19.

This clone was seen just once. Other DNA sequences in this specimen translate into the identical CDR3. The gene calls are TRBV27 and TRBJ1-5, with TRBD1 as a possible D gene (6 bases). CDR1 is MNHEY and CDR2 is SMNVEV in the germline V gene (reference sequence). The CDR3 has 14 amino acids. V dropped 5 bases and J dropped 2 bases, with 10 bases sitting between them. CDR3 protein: CASSPRQGNQPQHF. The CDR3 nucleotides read TGTGCCAGCAGTCCCCGACAGGGCAATCAGCCCCAGCATTTT.

CDR3 bases: TGTGCCAGCAGCCAAGGGCAATACAATGAGCAGTTCTTC. Amino acids: CASSQGQYNEQFF. The chain carries TRBV3-1 (or the pseudogene TRBV3-2) and TRBJ2-1; D call uncertain. Trimming took off 1 base at V and 4 bases at J, with 5 bases between the two ends. The CDR3 is 13 residues long. The germline V gene encodes CDR1 LGHDT and CDR2 YNNKEL (reference sequence).

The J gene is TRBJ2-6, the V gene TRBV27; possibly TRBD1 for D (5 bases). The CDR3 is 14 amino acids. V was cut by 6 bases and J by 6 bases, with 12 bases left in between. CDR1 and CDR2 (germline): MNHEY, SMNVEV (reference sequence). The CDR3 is CASSDSLTANVLTF. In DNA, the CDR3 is TGTGCCAGCAGCGACAGCTTGACGGCCAACGTCCTGACTTTC.

In DNA, the CDR3 is TGCGCCAGCAGCCAAGATCGACCACTAGCGGGAGCCGGGGAGCTGTTTTTT. This encodes CASSQDRPLAGAGELFF. The chain links TRBV4-1 to TRBJ2-2; 11 bases agree with TRBD2. The germline gives CDR1 MGHRA, CDR2 YSYEKL. The J segment lost 6 bases and the V segment lost 0 bases, leaving 6 bases of the junction unmatched. The CDR3 spans 17 residues.

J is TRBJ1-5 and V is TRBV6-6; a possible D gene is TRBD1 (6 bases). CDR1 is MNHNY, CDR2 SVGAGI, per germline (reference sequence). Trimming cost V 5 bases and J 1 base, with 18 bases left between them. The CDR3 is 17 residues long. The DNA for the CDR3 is TGTGCCAGCAGTCGGGACATTCCCCAATGGAGCAATCAGCCCCAGCATTTT. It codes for CASSRDIPQWSNQPQHF.

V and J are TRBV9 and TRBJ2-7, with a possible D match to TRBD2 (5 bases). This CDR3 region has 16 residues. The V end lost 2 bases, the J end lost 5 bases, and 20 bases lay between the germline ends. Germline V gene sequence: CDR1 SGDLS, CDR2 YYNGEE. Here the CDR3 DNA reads TGTGCCAGCAGCGTTCGGCCGATCGACCACGGGGACGAGCAGTACTTC. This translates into CASSVRPIDHGDEQYF.

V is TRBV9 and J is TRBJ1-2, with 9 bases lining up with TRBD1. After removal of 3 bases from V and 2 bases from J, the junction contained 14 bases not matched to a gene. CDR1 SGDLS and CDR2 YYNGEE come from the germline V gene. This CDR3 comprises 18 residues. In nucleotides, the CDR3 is TGTGCCAGCAGCGGACCCGGGACAGGGCGAGTTGGGAACTATGGCTACACCTTC. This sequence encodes CASSGPGTGRVGNYGYTF. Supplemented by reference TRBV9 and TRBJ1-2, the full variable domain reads DSGVTQTPKHLITATGQRVTLRCSPRSGDLSVYWYQQSLDQGLQFLIQYYNGEERAKGNILERFSAQQFPDLHSELNLSSLELGDSALYFCASSGPGTGRVGNYGYTFGSGTRLTVV.

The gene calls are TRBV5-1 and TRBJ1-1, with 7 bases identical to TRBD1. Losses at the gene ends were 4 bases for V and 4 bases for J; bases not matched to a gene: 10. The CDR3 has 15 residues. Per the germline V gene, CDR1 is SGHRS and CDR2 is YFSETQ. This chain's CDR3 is CASSLATGSSTEAFF. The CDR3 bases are TGCGCCAGCAGCCTAGCGACAGGGTCGAGCACTGAAGCTTTCTTT.

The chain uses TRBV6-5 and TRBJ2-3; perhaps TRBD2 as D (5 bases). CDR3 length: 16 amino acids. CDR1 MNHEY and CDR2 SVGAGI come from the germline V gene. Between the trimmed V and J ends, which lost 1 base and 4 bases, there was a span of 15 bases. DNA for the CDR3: TGTGCCAGCAGTTACTTCTCCGGCCGAGCGGCAGATACGCAGTATTTT. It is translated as CASSYFSGRAADTQYF.

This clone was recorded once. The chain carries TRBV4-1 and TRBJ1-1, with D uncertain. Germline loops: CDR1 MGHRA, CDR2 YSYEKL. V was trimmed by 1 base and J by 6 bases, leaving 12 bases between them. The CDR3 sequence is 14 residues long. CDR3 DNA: TGCGCCAGCAGCCAAGCCAGGAATGAACCTGAAGCTTTCTTT. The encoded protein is CASSQARNEPEAFF.

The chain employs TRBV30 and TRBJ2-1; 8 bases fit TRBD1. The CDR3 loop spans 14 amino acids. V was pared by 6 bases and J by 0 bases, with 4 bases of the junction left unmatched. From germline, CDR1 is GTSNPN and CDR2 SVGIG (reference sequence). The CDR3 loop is CACGQGNSYNEQFF. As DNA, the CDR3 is TGTGCCTGTGGACAGGGAAACTCCTACAATGAGCAGTTCTTC.

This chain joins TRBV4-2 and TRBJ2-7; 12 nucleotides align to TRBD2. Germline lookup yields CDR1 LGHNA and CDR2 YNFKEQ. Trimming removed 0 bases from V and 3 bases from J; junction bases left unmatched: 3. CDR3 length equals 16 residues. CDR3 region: CASSQDASGGGYEQYF. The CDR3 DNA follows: TGTGCCAGCAGCCAAGATGCTAGCGGGGGGGGCTACGAGCAGTACTTC.

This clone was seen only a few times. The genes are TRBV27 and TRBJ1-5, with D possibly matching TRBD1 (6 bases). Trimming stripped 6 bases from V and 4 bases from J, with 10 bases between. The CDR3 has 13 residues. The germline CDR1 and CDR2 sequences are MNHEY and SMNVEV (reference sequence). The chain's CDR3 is CASRATGNQPQHF. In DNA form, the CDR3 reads TGTGCCAGCAGAGCCACAGGGAATCAGCCCCAGCATTTT.

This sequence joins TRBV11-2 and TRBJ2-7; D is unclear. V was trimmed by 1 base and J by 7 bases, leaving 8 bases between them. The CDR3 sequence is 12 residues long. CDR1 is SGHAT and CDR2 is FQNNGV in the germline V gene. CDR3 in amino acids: CASSLAVREQYF. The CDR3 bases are TGTGCCAGCAGCTTAGCAGTACGAGAGCAGTACTTC.

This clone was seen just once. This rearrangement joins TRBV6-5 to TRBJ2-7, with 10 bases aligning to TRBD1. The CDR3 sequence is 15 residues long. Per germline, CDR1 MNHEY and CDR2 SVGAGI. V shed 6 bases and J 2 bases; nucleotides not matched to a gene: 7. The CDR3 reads CASSRGDRGPYEQYF. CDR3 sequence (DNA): TGTGCCAGCAGCCGGGGGGACAGGGGCCCCTACGAGCAGTACTTC.

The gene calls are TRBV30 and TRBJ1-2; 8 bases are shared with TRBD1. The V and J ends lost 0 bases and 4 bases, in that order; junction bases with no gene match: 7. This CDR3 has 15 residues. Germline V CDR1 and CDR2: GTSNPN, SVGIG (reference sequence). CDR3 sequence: CAWSVNPGQVYGYTF. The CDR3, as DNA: TGTGCCTGGAGTGTTAACCCGGGACAGGTCTATGGCTACACCTTC.

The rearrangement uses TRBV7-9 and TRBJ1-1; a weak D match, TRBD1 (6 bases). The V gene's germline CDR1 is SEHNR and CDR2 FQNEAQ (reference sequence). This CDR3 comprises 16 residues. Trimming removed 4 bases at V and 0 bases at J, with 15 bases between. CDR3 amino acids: CASSSAGARVNTEAFF. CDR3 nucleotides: TGTGCCAGCAGCTCGGCGGGGGCAAGGGTGAACACTGAAGCTTTCTTT.

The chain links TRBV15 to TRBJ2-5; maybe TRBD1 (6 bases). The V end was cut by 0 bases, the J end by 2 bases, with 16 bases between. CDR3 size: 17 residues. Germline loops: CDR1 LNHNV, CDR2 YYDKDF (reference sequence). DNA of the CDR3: TGTGCCACCAGCAGAGATGGGGGCTCGGGCGGTCAAGAGACCCAGTACTTC. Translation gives CATSRDGGSGGQETQYF. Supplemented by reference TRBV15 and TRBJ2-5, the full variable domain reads DAMVIQNPRYQVTQFGKPVTLSCSQTLNHNVMYWYQQKSSQAPKLLFHYYDKDFNNEADTPDNFQSRRPNTSFCFLDIRSPGLGDTAMYLCATSRDGGSGGQETQYFGPGTRLLVL.

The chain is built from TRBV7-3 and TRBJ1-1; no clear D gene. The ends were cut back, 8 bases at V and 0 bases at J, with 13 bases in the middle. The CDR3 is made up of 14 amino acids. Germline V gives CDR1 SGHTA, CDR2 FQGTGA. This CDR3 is CASFLSRLNTEAFF. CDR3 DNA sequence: TGTGCCAGCTTCTTGTCGCGCCTGAACACTGAAGCTTTCTTT. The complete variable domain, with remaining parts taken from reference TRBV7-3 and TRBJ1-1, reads GAGVSQTPSNKVTEKGKYVELRCDPISGHTALYWYRQSLGQGPEFLIYFQGTGAADDSGLPNDRFFAVRPEGSVSTLKIQRTERGDSAVYLCASFLSRLNTEAFFGQGTRLTVV.

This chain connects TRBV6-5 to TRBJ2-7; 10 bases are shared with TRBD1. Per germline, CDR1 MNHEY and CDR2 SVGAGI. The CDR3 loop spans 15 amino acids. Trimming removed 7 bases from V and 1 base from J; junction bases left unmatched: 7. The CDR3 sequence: CASTRQGAVSYEQYF. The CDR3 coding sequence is TGTGCCAGCACCAGACAGGGGGCTGTATCCTACGAGCAGTACTTC.

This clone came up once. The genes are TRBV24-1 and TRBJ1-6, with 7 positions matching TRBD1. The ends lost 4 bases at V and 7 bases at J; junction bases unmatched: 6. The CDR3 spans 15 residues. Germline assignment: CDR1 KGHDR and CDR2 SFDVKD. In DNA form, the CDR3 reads TGTGCCACCAGTGACGGCGACAGGGCCAATTCACCCCTCCACTTT. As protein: CATSDGDRANSPLHF.

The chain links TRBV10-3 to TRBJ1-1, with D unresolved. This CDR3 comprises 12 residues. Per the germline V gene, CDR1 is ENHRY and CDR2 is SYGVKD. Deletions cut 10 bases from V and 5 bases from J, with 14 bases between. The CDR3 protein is CATTKEGTEAFF. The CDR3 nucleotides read TGTGCCACCACAAAGGAGGGAACTGAAGCTTTCTTT.

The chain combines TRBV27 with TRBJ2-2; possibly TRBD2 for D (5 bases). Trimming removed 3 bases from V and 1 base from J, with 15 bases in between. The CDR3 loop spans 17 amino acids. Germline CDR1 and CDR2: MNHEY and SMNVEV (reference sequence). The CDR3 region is CASSFPLGARNTGELFF. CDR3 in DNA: TGTGCCAGCAGTTTCCCCCTGGGAGCTCGGAACACCGGGGAGCTGTTTTTT.

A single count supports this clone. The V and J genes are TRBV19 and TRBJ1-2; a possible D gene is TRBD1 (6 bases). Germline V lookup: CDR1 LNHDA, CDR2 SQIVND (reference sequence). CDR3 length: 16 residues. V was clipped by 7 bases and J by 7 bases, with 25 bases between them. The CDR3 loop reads CASNARGQGIAGGYTF. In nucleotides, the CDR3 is TGTGCCAGTAACGCCAGGGGCCAGGGGATTGCCGGTGGCTACACCTTC.

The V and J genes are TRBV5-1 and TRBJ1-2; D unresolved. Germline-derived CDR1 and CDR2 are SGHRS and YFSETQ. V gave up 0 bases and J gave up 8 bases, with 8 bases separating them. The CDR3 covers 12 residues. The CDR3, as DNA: TGCGCCAGCAGCTTGGATAGGGAGGGCTACACCTTC. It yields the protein CASSLDREGYTF.

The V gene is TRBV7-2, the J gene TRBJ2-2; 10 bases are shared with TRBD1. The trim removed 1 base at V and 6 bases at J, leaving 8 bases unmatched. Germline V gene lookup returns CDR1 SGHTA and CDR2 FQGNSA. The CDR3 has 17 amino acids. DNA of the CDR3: TGTGCCAGCAGCTTAGGCCCACCGGGACAGGGGTCCGGGGAGCTGTTTTTT. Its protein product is CASSLGPPGQGSGELFF.